This TCR beta chain was captured by sequencing in a study of OX40 agonist ivuxolimab in advanced cancers. Clones were sequenced by immunoSEQ multiplex PCR, and TCRdb holds only the in-frame ones, with some missing. This table holds approximately 74,000 clones, around 85% found once. Overall study findings and caveats: The specificity for antigen of the expanded peripheral T cells was not determined.

As regards this clone: The antigen is not known.

Germline V gene lookup returns CDR1 MDHEN and CDR2 SYDVKM. Losses at the gene ends were 2 bases for V and 6 bases for J; bases not matched to a gene: 6. The CDR3 is 16 amino acids. The rearrangement uses TRBV28 and TRBJ2-4, with TRBD1 identical over 11 bases. Sequenced here: CD4+ or CD8+ T cells sorted from blood, sampled in a trial of the OX40 agonist ivuxolimab. The source is an adult with an advanced solid tumor such as melanoma, head and neck, liver or kidney cancer. CDR3 in amino acids: CASSLGGQGVGNIQYF. CDR3 in DNA: TGTGCCAGCAGTTTAGGGGGACAGGGGGTAGGAAACATTCAGTACTTC.